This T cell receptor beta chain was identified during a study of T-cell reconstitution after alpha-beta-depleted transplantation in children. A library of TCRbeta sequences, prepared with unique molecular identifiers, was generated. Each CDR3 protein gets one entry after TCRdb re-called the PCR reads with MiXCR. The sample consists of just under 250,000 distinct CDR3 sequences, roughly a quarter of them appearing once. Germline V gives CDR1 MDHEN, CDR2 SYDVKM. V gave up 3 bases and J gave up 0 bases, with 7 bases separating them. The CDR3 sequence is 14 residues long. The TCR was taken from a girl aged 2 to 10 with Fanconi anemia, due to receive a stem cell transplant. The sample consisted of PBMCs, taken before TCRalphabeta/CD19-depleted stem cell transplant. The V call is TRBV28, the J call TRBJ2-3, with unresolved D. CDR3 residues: CASSFEQSTDTQYF. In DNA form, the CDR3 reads TGTGCCAGCAGTTTCGAACAAAGCACAGATACGCAGTATTTT.